The rows below give T cell receptor beta chains drawn from one sample of a study of cytomegalovirus exposure and HLA in healthy donors. Sequenced by immunoSEQ multiplex PCR; TCRdb stores in-frame clones only, minus some. The sample has around 200,000 clones, roughly 70% seen once. The sequenced sample consisted of PBMCs. The receptor source for this set is a man in his forties or fifties in good health and CMV-seropositive. The CDR3 runs from the conserved cysteine through the conserved F or W.

TRBV7-8 | CASSLAADSNYGYTF
TRBV5-6 | CASSRQGEYGYTF
TRBV5-5 | CASSFTGATEAFF
TRBV13 | CASSLGGAQETQYF
TRBV29-1 | CSVGAAAWTDTQYF
TRBV7-7 | CASSLEDFSETQYF
TRBV6-5 | CASSYPEGREQYF
TRBV6-1 | CASVWTGGNTEAFF
TRBV5-5 | CASRPHDREDTEAFF
TRBV4-3 | CASSQGGGVGNIQYF
TRBV6-5 | CASRVQSSGNTIYF
TRBV9 | CASSMTGYGYTF
TRBV4-1 | CASSQIAGYRQPQHF
TRBV2 | CASSEGQGSIGPLHF
TRBV11-2 | CASRIRQGADTEAFF
TRBV4-1 | CASSPREAGYGYTF
TRBV5-1 | CASSQTGGGNQPQHF
TRBV19 | CASSMAGNEQFF
TRBV7-9 | CASSLGQVYEQYF
TRBV29-1 | CSVGRPSGASTDTQYF
TRBV5-4 | CASSLPAGAYNEQFF
TRBV27 | CASSLLAGGYEQYF
TRBV5-6 | CASSAGGSQFF
TRBV4-2 | CASSQEGQAYEQYF
TRBV19 | CASSTFSRGAGELFF
TRBV7-9 | CSSSLAQGLSYEQYF
TRBV6-6 | CASSREGGRVFAFF
TRBV6-1 | CASSEGGGALKTQYF
TRBV5-5 | CASSQTGITGELFF
TRBV6-1 | CASTTDRGYNSPLHF
TRBV5-1 | CASSLTDRRNTGELFF
TRBV10-3 | CATGTSGGALGETQYF
TRBV21-1 | CASGRNRETQYF
TRBV6-5 | CASSRTGIGSYEQYF
TRBV11-3 | CASTKSRQPYGYTF
TRBV27 | CASSFGRRAGELFF
TRBV15 | CATTLAGTDEQFF